A selection of T cell receptor beta chains follows, all from one sample in a study of CD8 T cells in ankylosing spondylitis. TCRdb passed the 5' RACE reads through MiXCR, listing each CDR3 protein once. The table shows a few hundred thousand distinct CDR3 sequences, with roughly 8% occurring only once. The sample consisted of blood, either unsorted or a sorted T cell fraction (not recorded which). These receptors were obtained from a male donor with ankylosing spondylitis. The CDR3 runs from the conserved cysteine through the conserved F or W. Fields, in order: V gene, D gene, clone size, J gene, CDR3 DNA, CDR3 protein. A D gene is named only where the DNA matches it firmly. Clone size is stated in some rows and not others, as once, few, many or a class when expanded.

V: TRBV10-3; D: TRBD2; size: few; J: TRBJ2-1; DNA: TGTGCCATCACCAGGGCGGGGGAGAAGGGCAATGAGCAGTTCTTC; CDR3: CAITRAGEKGNEQFF
V: TRBV11-2; D: NA; size: NA; J: TRBJ2-7; DNA: TGTGCCAGCAGCTTAATCGACAGGACTCCCTACGAGCAGTACTTC; CDR3: CASSLIDRTPYEQYF
V: TRBV5-6; D: NA; size: NA; J: TRBJ2-1; DNA: TGTGCCAGCAGACGACAGGGAGGAAACAATGAGCAGTTCTTC; CDR3: CASRRQGGNNEQFF
V: TRBV29-1; D: NA; size: NA; J: TRBJ2-2; DNA: TGCAGCGTTTCGGGACCAATGAACACCGGGGAGCTGTTTTTT; CDR3: CSVSGPMNTGELFF
V: TRBV5-1; D: TRBD1; size: NA; J: TRBJ1-3; DNA: TGCGCCAGCAGCTTGGGCCCCCCGGGTAGGGGGCTCGGAAACACCATATATTTT; CDR3: CASSLGPPGRGLGNTIYF
V: TRBV7-8; D: TRBD1; size: few; J: TRBJ1-6; DNA: TGTGCCAGCAGCTTAGTTACAGGGGGCGGGAATTCACCCCTCCACTTT; CDR3: CASSLVTGGGNSPLHF
V: TRBV5-1; D: TRBD1; size: NA; J: TRBJ2-1; DNA: TGCGCCAGCAGCTTGGGACAGGGGGTCTCCTACAATGAGCAGTTCTTC; CDR3: CASSLGQGVSYNEQFF
V: TRBV20-1; D: TRBD1; size: few; J: TRBJ2-5; DNA: TGCAGTGCTAGTCCCAGGGGGCTAGAGACCCAGTACTTC; CDR3: CSASPRGLETQYF
V: TRBV12-3/TRBV12-4; D: TRBD2; size: NA; J: TRBJ2-3; DNA: TGTGCCAGCACCTCCGGGACTAGGGGCACAGATACGCAGTATTTT; CDR3: CASTSGTRGTDTQYF
V: TRBV28; D: NA; size: few; J: TRBJ2-3; DNA: TGTGCCAGCAGATTTTCGGGGGGCACAGATACGCAGTATTTT; CDR3: CASRFSGGTDTQYF
V: TRBV28; D: NA; size: few; J: TRBJ1-5; DNA: TGTGCCACCTTACCGTTTGCTTATAGCAATCAGCCCCAGCATTTT; CDR3: CATLPFAYSNQPQHF
V: TRBV5-1; D: NA; size: once; J: TRBJ2-2; DNA: TGCGCCAGCAGCTTGGACCGGGCCCCAACCGGGGAGCTGTTTTTT; CDR3: CASSLDRAPTGELFF
V: TRBV29-1; D: NA; size: many; J: TRBJ2-3; DNA: TGCAGCGTTGAGAGCAGGGTTGGTAAAGATACGCAGTATTTT; CDR3: CSVESRVGKDTQYF
V: TRBV20-1; D: TRBD2; size: many; J: TRBJ2-7; DNA: TGCAGTGCTAAGGGCGGACTAGCGGGAGGAAAGAGCTCCTACGAGCAGTACTTC; CDR3: CSAKGGLAGGKSSYEQYF
V: TRBV29-1; D: NA; size: many; J: TRBJ2-7; DNA: TGCAGCGTAGTTCTTTCCTACGAGCAGTACTTC; CDR3: CSVVLSYEQYF
V: TRBV25-1; D: TRBD1; size: NA; J: TRBJ1-2; DNA: TGTGCCAGCAGCCTCGGGACAGGGAGTAGTGGCTACACCTTC; CDR3: CASSLGTGSSGYTF
V: TRBV5-5; D: NA; size: NA; J: TRBJ2-2; DNA: TGTGCCAGCAGCTCAACAGGGATGGGGTACGGCGGGGAGCTGTTTTTT; CDR3: CASSSTGMGYGGELFF
V: TRBV7-3; D: TRBD2; size: NA; J: TRBJ2-3; DNA: TGTGCCAGCAGCCTACAGGGAGCGGGAGAAGCAGATACGCAGTATTTT; CDR3: CASSLQGAGEADTQYF
V: TRBV5-8; D: NA; size: few; J: TRBJ2-1; DNA: TGTGCCAGCAGTTGGGACCGCCTAGTCTTC; CDR3: CASSWDRLVF
V: TRBV7-8; D: NA; size: NA; J: TRBJ1-1; DNA: TGTGCCAGCAGGGCGACGGGACCCTTAAACTTGAACACTGAAGCTTTCTTT; CDR3: CASRATGPLNLNTEAFF
V: TRBV28; D: NA; size: few; J: TRBJ2-7; DNA: TGTGCCAGCAGTTTCCCCTCCCCTTTCGAGCAGTACTTC; CDR3: CASSFPSPFEQYF
V: TRBV12-3/TRBV12-4; D: TRBD2; size: NA; J: TRBJ2-1; DNA: TGTGCCAGCAGTCCCGGGACTAGCGGGAGTCCTTACAATGAGCAGTTCTTC; CDR3: CASSPGTSGSPYNEQFF
V: TRBV4-2; D: NA; size: NA; J: TRBJ2-7; DNA: TGTGCCAGCAGCCAGCCGGGACCCACCTACGAGCAGTACTTC; CDR3: CASSQPGPTYEQYF
V: TRBV12-3/TRBV12-4; D: TRBD1; size: few; J: TRBJ1-5; DNA: TGTGCCAGCAGCCGACAGGGGCGCGTGGCGCCCCAGCATTTT; CDR3: CASSRQGRVAPQHF
V: TRBV7-3; D: NA; size: many; J: TRBJ2-5; DNA: TGTGCCAGCAGCTTAAATCCAAGAGAGACCCAGTACTTC; CDR3: CASSLNPRETQYF
V: TRBV7-3; D: TRBD2; size: NA; J: TRBJ2-1; DNA: TGTGCCAGCAGCCATTCCGGGACTAGCGGTTACAATGAGCAGTTCTTC; CDR3: CASSHSGTSGYNEQFF
V: TRBV24-1; D: TRBD1; size: few; J: TRBJ1-3; DNA: TGTGCCACCAGCCTTCCCCGGGACAGGGACGGAAACACCATATATTTT; CDR3: CATSLPRDRDGNTIYF
V: TRBV28; D: NA; size: NA; J: TRBJ2-6; DNA: TGTGCCGCGTACAGCTCTGGGGCCAACGTCCTGACTTTC; CDR3: CAAYSSGANVLTF
V: TRBV11-2; D: TRBD2; size: NA; J: TRBJ2-5; DNA: TGTGCCAGCAGCTTAAGACTAGCGGGAGTTTCGTTGGAGACCCAGTACTTC; CDR3: CASSLRLAGVSLETQYF
V: TRBV12-3/TRBV12-4; D: TRBD1; size: many; J: TRBJ2-7; DNA: TGTGCCAGCAGCAGGGGGCCATACGAGCAGTACTTC; CDR3: CASSRGPYEQYF
V: TRBV7-9; D: NA; size: few; J: TRBJ1-2; DNA: TGTGCCAGCAGCGATCGTTTCAGGGATTCCTACACCTTC; CDR3: CASSDRFRDSYTF
V: TRBV4-3; D: TRBD2; size: NA; J: TRBJ2-1; DNA: TGCGCCAGCAGCTCCAGCGGGAGGGCCTACAATGAGCAGTTCTTC; CDR3: CASSSSGRAYNEQFF
V: TRBV6-1; D: NA; size: few; J: TRBJ2-5; DNA: TGTGCCAGCAGACTCACACGGTTGGGCGGGACCAGTCAAGAGACCCAGTACTTC; CDR3: CASRLTRLGGTSQETQYF
V: TRBV5-1; D: NA; size: many; J: TRBJ2-3; DNA: TGCGCCAGCAGCTTGGAAGGCGTACGCACAGATACGCAGTATTTT; CDR3: CASSLEGVRTDTQYF
V: TRBV18; D: NA; size: few; J: TRBJ1-3; DNA: TGTGCCAGCTCACTTGACAGTTTCTCTGGAAACACCATATATTTT; CDR3: CASSLDSFSGNTIYF
V: TRBV12-3/TRBV12-4; D: TRBD1; size: NA; J: TRBJ2-7; DNA: TGTGCCAGCAGACGGACAGGGAGCAGGGAGGAGCAGTACTTC; CDR3: CASRRTGSREEQYF
V: TRBV28; D: TRBD2; size: NA; J: TRBJ2-4; DNA: TGTGCCAGCAGCCAGGGACTAGCGGTCCTTCTAGCCAAAAACATTCAGTACTTC; CDR3: CASSQGLAVLLAKNIQYF
V: TRBV27; D: NA; size: few; J: TRBJ2-2; DNA: TGTGCCAGCATAGGGCTAGGGTTGCCCGGGGAGCTGTTTTTT; CDR3: CASIGLGLPGELFF
V: TRBV7-9; D: NA; size: NA; J: TRBJ2-6; DNA: TGTGCCAGCAGCTTAGGGCCAAGAGCTGGGGCCAACGTCCTGACTTTC; CDR3: CASSLGPRAGANVLTF
V: TRBV6-2/TRBV6-3; D: TRBD1; size: NA; J: TRBJ1-1; DNA: TGTGCCAGCAGTTACGGCCGGGGACAGTTGAACACTGAAGCTTTCTTT; CDR3: CASSYGRGQLNTEAFF
V: TRBV27; D: NA; size: few; J: TRBJ1-5; DNA: TGTGCCAGCAGTTTCTCGCATAGCAATCAGCCCCAGCATTTT; CDR3: CASSFSHSNQPQHF
V: TRBV5-1; D: TRBD2; size: few; J: TRBJ2-3; DNA: TGCGCCAGCAGCATTGGATCTAGCGGGAGGAGCACAGATACGCAGTATTTT; CDR3: CASSIGSSGRSTDTQYF
V: TRBV18; D: NA; size: NA; J: TRBJ2-3; DNA: TGTGCCAGCTCACCAACGTTCTCCCCTACCGGGGCAGATACGCAGTATTTT; CDR3: CASSPTFSPTGADTQYF
V: TRBV7-2; D: NA; size: few; J: TRBJ1-5; DNA: TGTGCCAGCAGCCTGAGTTGGACGGGAAGCAATCAGCCCCAGCATTTT; CDR3: CASSLSWTGSNQPQHF
V: TRBV6-1; D: TRBD1; size: many; J: TRBJ1-2; DNA: TGTGCCAGCAGTCCAGACAGGGGGCCCTTTGGCTACACCTTC; CDR3: CASSPDRGPFGYTF
V: TRBV5-1; D: NA; size: NA; J: TRBJ2-1; DNA: TGCGCCAGCAGCGGACCGTTGTTGGATGAGCAGTTCTTC; CDR3: CASSGPLLDEQFF
V: TRBV29-1; D: NA; size: few; J: TRBJ2-6; DNA: TGCAGCGTTGAGAATTCCGGGGCCAACGTCCTGACTTTC; CDR3: CSVENSGANVLTF
V: TRBV27; D: NA; size: NA; J: TRBJ2-6; DNA: TGTGCCAGCAGTTTTCGGGGGCAGGTTGGTGGGGCCAACGTCCTGACTTTC; CDR3: CASSFRGQVGGANVLTF
V: TRBV6-2/TRBV6-3; D: NA; size: many; J: TRBJ2-1; DNA: TGTGCCAGCAGTTACCCAACCCTACTAGCCCGTAATGAGCAGTTCTTC; CDR3: CASSYPTLLARNEQFF
V: TRBV12-3/TRBV12-4; D: TRBD1; size: NA; J: TRBJ1-6; DNA: TGTGCCAGCAGAGATCCGGGACAGGGAGTAGATTCACCCCTCCACTTT; CDR3: CASRDPGQGVDSPLHF